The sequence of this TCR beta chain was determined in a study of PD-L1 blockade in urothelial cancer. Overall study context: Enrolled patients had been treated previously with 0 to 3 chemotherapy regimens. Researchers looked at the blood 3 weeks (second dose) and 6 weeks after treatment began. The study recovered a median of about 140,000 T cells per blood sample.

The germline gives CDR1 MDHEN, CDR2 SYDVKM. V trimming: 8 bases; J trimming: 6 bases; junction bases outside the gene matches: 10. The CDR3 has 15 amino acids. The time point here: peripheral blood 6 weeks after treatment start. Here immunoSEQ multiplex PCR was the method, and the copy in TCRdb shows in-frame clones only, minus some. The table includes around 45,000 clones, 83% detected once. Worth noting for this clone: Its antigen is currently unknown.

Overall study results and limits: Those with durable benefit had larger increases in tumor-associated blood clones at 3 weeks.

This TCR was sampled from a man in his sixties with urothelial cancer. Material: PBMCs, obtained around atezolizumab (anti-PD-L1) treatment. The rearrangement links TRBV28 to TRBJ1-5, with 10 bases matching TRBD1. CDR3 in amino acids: CASRRQGATVQPQHF. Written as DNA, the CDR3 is TGTGCCAGCCGGAGACAGGGGGCGACTGTTCAGCCCCAGCATTTT.